These T cell receptor beta chains were read from a single sample in a study of blood T cell repertoires in COVID-19. The table came from immunoSEQ multiplex PCR; TCRdb's copy has only in-frame clones and leaves some out. The data hold 100,000 to 150,000 clones, with 83% observed a single time. Source material: peripheral blood. Receptors originate from a man at least 80 years old with active or convalescent COVID-19. Both conserved end residues are part of each CDR3. A D gene is named only where the DNA matches it firmly. Clone size is stated in some rows and not others, as once, few, many or a class when expanded.

size: NA; D: TRBD1; J: TRBJ1-2; V: TRBV5-1; CDR3: CASSPTGASNGYTF; DNA: TGCGCCAGCAGCCCCACAGGGGCGTCAAATGGCTACACCTTC
size: NA; D: TRBD1; J: TRBJ2-2; V: TRBV6-5; CDR3: CASRQGAWGAGELFF; DNA: TGTGCCAGCAGGCAGGGGGCGTGGGGTGCCGGGGAGCTGTTTTTT
size: NA; D: NA; J: TRBJ1-5; V: TRBV12-3/TRBV12-4; CDR3: CASSLSRLQPQHF; DNA: TGTGCCAGCAGTTTAAGCAGGCTTCAGCCCCAGCATTTT
size: NA; D: NA; J: TRBJ2-1; V: TRBV19; CDR3: CASSIGLGSSYNEQFF; DNA: TGTGCCAGTAGTATAGGATTAGGGAGCTCCTACAATGAGCAGTTCTTC
size: NA; D: NA; J: TRBJ1-4; V: TRBV7-2; CDR3: CASSLQGWDEKLFF; DNA: TGTGCCAGCAGCTTACAGGGATGGGATGAAAAACTGTTTTTT
size: NA; D: NA; J: TRBJ2-2; V: TRBV12-3/TRBV12-4; CDR3: CASNKADTGELFF; DNA: TGTGCCAGCAACAAAGCGGACACCGGGGAGCTGTTTTTT
size: NA; D: NA; J: TRBJ1-2; V: TRBV28; CDR3: CASSPDTLSGYTF; DNA: TGTGCCAGCAGCCCTGACACCCTCTCCGGCTACACCTTC
size: NA; D: NA; J: TRBJ1-3; V: TRBV18; CDR3: CASSPPQGMGLGTIYF; DNA: TGTGCCAGCTCACCACCGCAGGGGATGGGGCTTGGCACCATATATTTT
size: NA; D: NA; J: TRBJ2-1; V: TRBV11-2; CDR3: CASSGSYNEQFF; DNA: TGTGCCAGCAGCGGGAGTTACAATGAGCAGTTCTTC
size: NA; D: TRBD1; J: TRBJ1-3; V: TRBV19; CDR3: CASMSLQGKVGNTIYF; DNA: TGTGCCAGTATGAGTCTACAGGGGAAAGTCGGAAACACCATATATTTT
size: NA; D: TRBD1; J: TRBJ1-2; V: TRBV9; CDR3: CASSATGGYGYTF; DNA: TGTGCCAGCAGCGCGACAGGGGGCTATGGCTACACCTTC
size: NA; D: NA; J: TRBJ1-6; V: TRBV11-2; CDR3: CASSLAGDDSPLHF; DNA: TGTGCCAGCAGCTTAGCAGGGGACGACTCACCCCTCCACTTT
size: NA; D: TRBD2; J: TRBJ2-5; V: TRBV9; CDR3: CASSVIERGGPETQYF; DNA: TGTGCCAGCAGCGTAATTGAGCGGGGGGGCCCGGAGACCCAGTACTTC
size: NA; D: TRBD1; J: TRBJ1-2; V: TRBV6-2/TRBV6-3; CDR3: CASSYSRTGPFEGYTF; DNA: TGTGCCAGCAGTTACTCGAGGACAGGGCCCTTCGAAGGCTACACCTTC
size: NA; D: NA; J: TRBJ1-5; V: TRBV9; CDR3: CASSFTGGDQPQHF; DNA: TGTGCCAGCAGCTTCACCGGGGGGGATCAGCCCCAGCATTTT
size: NA; D: TRBD2; J: TRBJ2-5; V: TRBV28; CDR3: CASSSGGGAEETQYF; DNA: TGTGCCAGCAGTTCCGGCGGGGGGGCCGAGGAGACCCAGTACTTC
size: NA; D: NA; J: TRBJ1-1; V: TRBV14; CDR3: CASSSLRNTEAFF; DNA: TGTGCCAGCAGCTCCCTGCGGAACACTGAAGCTTTCTTT
size: few; D: NA; J: TRBJ2-5; V: TRBV12-5; CDR3: CASGFTSRQETQYF; DNA: TGTGCTAGTGGTTTCACTAGCAGACAAGAGACCCAGTACTTC
size: NA; D: NA; J: TRBJ2-2; V: TRBV19; CDR3: CASSMGTTGELFF; DNA: TGTGCCAGTAGTATGGGGACAACCGGGGAGCTGTTTTTT
size: NA; D: TRBD2; J: TRBJ2-7; V: TRBV5-1; CDR3: CASTASGGYYEQYF; DNA: TGCGCCAGCACCGCTAGCGGGGGGTACTACGAGCAGTACTTC
size: NA; D: NA; J: TRBJ1-4; V: TRBV12-3/TRBV12-4; CDR3: CASSGGGEKLFF; DNA: TGTGCCAGCAGTGGGGGCGGTGAAAAACTGTTTTTT
size: NA; D: TRBD1; J: TRBJ1-6; V: TRBV19; CDR3: CASSVGQAGFNSPLHF; DNA: TGTGCCAGTAGTGTAGGACAGGCTGGTTTTAATTCACCCCTCCACTTT
size: NA; D: NA; J: TRBJ2-2; V: TRBV7-2; CDR3: CASSLPSTGELFF; DNA: TGTGCCAGCAGCTTACCTAGCACCGGGGAGCTGTTTTTT
size: NA; D: NA; J: TRBJ1-4; V: TRBV21-1; CDR3: CASSRRTGANEKLFF; DNA: TGTGCCAGCAGCAGGAGGACAGGGGCTAATGAAAAACTGTTTTTT
size: NA; D: TRBD1; J: TRBJ2-3; V: TRBV7-9; CDR3: CASSSNSGTGVTDTQYF; DNA: TGTGCCAGCAGCTCTAATTCTGGGACAGGGGTAACAGATACGCAGTATTTT
size: NA; D: NA; J: TRBJ2-7; V: TRBV28; CDR3: CASSFTRLYEQYF; DNA: TGTGCCAGCAGTTTTACTCGTCTCTACGAGCAGTACTTC
size: NA; D: NA; J: TRBJ2-1; V: TRBV28; CDR3: CASSPTRGDYNEQFF; DNA: TGTGCCAGCTCACCTACCAGGGGGGATTACAATGAGCAGTTCTTC
size: NA; D: NA; J: TRBJ1-1; V: TRBV7-9; CDR3: CASSLTAANTEAFF; DNA: TGTGCCAGCAGCTTAACGGCGGCGAACACTGAAGCTTTCTTT
size: NA; D: TRBD1; J: TRBJ1-5; V: TRBV4-2; CDR3: CASSQRYTGESNQPQHF; DNA: TGTGCCAGCAGCCAAAGATATACAGGGGAGAGCAATCAGCCCCAGCATTTT